This T cell receptor (beta chain) was identified in a study of CXCR3-negative and CXCR3-positive naive CD8 T cells (dated by TCRdb to the late 2010s). Describing the broader study: Roughly 140 million TRB reads were obtained in total, roughly 1.5 +/- 0.3 million reads per library. Data from roughly eleven donors, pooled across two independent experiments, went into the diversity and physicochemical repertoire analyses. The TRBV-TRBJ cluster analysis covered naive subsets from about 5 donors and memory cells from 3 donors.

As encoded in the germline V gene (reference sequence), CDR1 is WNHNN while CDR2 is SYGVQD. The CDR3 measures 18 amino acids from cysteine to phenylalanine. The entry carries no DNA sequence. General findings and caveats noted by the study authors: TRBV-TRBJ usage was similar between naive CXCR3-negative and CXCR3-positive cells from the same donor, while memory cells showed distinct patterns. Repertoire diversity was comparably high in both naive subsets but much lower in memory CD8+ T cells. Freshly isolated PBMCs were used for most assays because CXCR3 expression went down partially after cryopreservation. Because surface CD5, which is linked to self-reactivity in mice, was comparable between the naive subsets, TCR interaction strength was also inferred from the physicochemical properties of TRB CDR3s. Compared with CXCR3-negative naive cells, CXCR3-positive naive cells had TRB CDR3s with higher hydrophobicity (lower Kidera factor 4), lower energy, and higher strength and volume indices.

TCRdb names NextSeq 550 as the instrument used. The Human TCR Profiling Kit (MiLaboratory) was used to make UMI-labeled 5' RACE TRB cDNA libraries. The full amount of extracted RNA was used for cDNA synthesis, and the full amount of resulting cDNA was used for PCR amplification. Libraries were prepared in parallel using an identical number of PCR cycles. Regarding the original processing steps: About 50,000 +/- 10,000 unique UMI-labeled TRB cDNA molecules per library were extracted with MIGEC and MiXCR, with at least two reads per UMI required. Each library averaged around 40,000 +/- 10,000 functional in-frame TRB CDR3 nucleotide clonotypes without stop codons. After downsampling to 5000 UMI-labeled TRB molecules per sample, diversity metrics such as normalized Shannon-Wiener and Chao1 were calculated in VDJtools. VDJtools computed clonotype-size-weighted physicochemical properties of the central five CDR3 residues: interaction energy, strength, volume and Kidera factor 4. The reads underwent TCRdb reprocessing, giving one record for each CDR3 protein sequence and no DNA. These V and J calls are TCRdb output, not the study's own analysis. This sample's records show about 84,000 distinct CDR3 sequences. About 0.62% of the sample belongs to the ten largest clones.

For each CD8+ T cell subset, flow sorting was done in triplicate, and around 300,000 cells per subset went directly into RLT lysis buffer. To keep memory contaminants out, a stringent definition of naive CD8+ T cells was applied: CD45RO-CCR7+CD27+CD95-. Peripheral blood mononuclear cells were isolated from buffy coats using standard density gradient centrifugation. Naive CXCR3-negative and CXCR3-positive CD8+ T cells were flow-sorted on a FACSAria III. An RNeasy Mini Kit was used to extract total RNA from the sorted cells. In the case of this clonotype: The specificity of this receptor is unknown.

This clonotype originated in a human donor in good health. Some clones in this sample may be carry-over from other donors' samples. Sequencing used naive CXCR3+ CD8+ T cells from blood. The intended sense of this specimen's cell subset or site label: CD45RO-CCR7+CD27+CD95- naive CD8+ T cells expressing CXCR3 (TNR3+). The chain is encoded by TRBV10-1 joined to TRBJ1-1; with no DNA, the TCRdb D assignment of TRBD1 cannot be verified. CDR3 protein: CASSGTTGTHYGGTEAFF.